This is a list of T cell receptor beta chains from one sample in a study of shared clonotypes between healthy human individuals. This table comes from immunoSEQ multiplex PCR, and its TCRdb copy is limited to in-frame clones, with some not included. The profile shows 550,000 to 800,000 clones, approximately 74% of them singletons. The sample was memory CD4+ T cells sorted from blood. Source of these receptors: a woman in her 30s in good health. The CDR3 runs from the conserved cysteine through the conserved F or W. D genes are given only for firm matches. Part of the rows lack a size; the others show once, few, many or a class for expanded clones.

CDR3aa: CASSLITSGDNEQFF
CDR3nt: TGTGCCAGCAGCTTGATCACTAGCGGGGACAATGAGCAGTTCTTC
d_gene: TRBD2
j_gene: TRBJ2-1
abundance: once
v_gene: TRBV5-4

CDR3aa: CASSKFSGTSGKYEQYF
CDR3nt: TGTGCCAGCAGCAAATTTTCCGGGACTAGCGGTAAGTACGAGCAGTACTTC
d_gene: TRBD2
j_gene: TRBJ2-7
abundance: NA
v_gene: TRBV5-6

CDR3aa: CASSLAGGPSSYNEQFF
CDR3nt: TGCGCCAGCAGCCTAGCGGGAGGGCCGTCCTCCTACAATGAGCAGTTCTTC
d_gene: TRBD2
j_gene: TRBJ2-1
abundance: few
v_gene: TRBV5-1

CDR3aa: CSVERGGGDTQYF
CDR3nt: TGCAGCGTTGAAAGGGGTGGGGGAGATACGCAGTATTTT
d_gene: NA
j_gene: TRBJ2-3
abundance: NA
v_gene: TRBV29-1

CDR3aa: CASSHQPRNTEAFF
CDR3nt: TGTGCCAGTAGTCATCAGCCGAGGAACACTGAAGCTTTCTTT
d_gene: NA
j_gene: TRBJ1-1
abundance: NA
v_gene: TRBV19

CDR3aa: CAWSPPGRNTEAFF
CDR3nt: TGTGCCTGGTCCCCGCCGGGGAGGAACACTGAAGCTTTCTTT
d_gene: NA
j_gene: TRBJ1-1
abundance: few
v_gene: TRBV30

CDR3aa: CASSERGGQGAGTQYF
CDR3nt: TGCGCCAGCAGTGAACGTGGTGGGCAGGGTGCGGGTACGCAGTATTTT
d_gene: NA
j_gene: TRBJ2-3
abundance: NA
v_gene: TRBV10-1

CDR3aa: CASSWTGGSYEQYF
CDR3nt: TGTGCCAGCAGTTGGACAGGGGGCTCCTACGAGCAGTACTTC
d_gene: TRBD1
j_gene: TRBJ2-7
abundance: once
v_gene: TRBV28

CDR3aa: CACTGTGRYEQYF
CDR3nt: TGTGCCTGTACCGGGACAGGGCGCTACGAGCAGTACTTC
d_gene: TRBD1
j_gene: TRBJ2-7
abundance: NA
v_gene: TRBV30

CDR3aa: CASSSPTSGANVLTF
CDR3nt: TGTGCCAGCAGTTCCCCCACCTCTGGGGCCAACGTCCTGACTTTC
d_gene: NA
j_gene: TRBJ2-6
abundance: NA
v_gene: TRBV28